Listed below are T cell receptor beta chains from one sample, sequenced in a study of CXCR3-negative and CXCR3-positive naive CD8 T cells. TCRdb re-called the 5' RACE reads and catalogs CDR3 proteins one per entry, DNA excluded. The table lists roughly 130,000 distinct CDR3 sequences, with 0.59% in the top ten. The sample taken for sequencing was naive CXCR3+ CD8+ T cells from blood. All receptors derive from a human donor in good health. Some clones in this sample may be carry-over from other donors' samples. Both conserved end residues are part of each CDR3.

V	length	J	CDR3
TRBV20-1	16	TRBJ2-3	CSTTETGTSGGATQYF
TRBV9	14	TRBJ2-2	CPPRGQGGTGELFF
TRBV7-9	12	TRBJ2-5	CASTRTGEAQYF
TRBV29-1	13	TRBJ2-7	CSGRLAGTYEQYF
TRBV11-3	14	TRBJ2-1	CASSLSSLYNEQFF
TRBV20-1	14	TRBJ2-7	CSARGGDAPYEQYF
TRBV7-9	13	TRBJ1-2	CASSLHRDDGYTF
TRBV10-3	13	TRBJ2-1	CATGLARDNEQFF
TRBV7-3	15	TRBJ1-6	CASSATGGAGSPLHF
TRBV3-1	16	TRBJ2-7	CASSQILAGSTYEQYF
TRBV7-6	14	TRBJ1-1	CASSYLRANTEAFF
TRBV10-3	18	TRBJ2-1	CAISESWGSGGSYNEQFF
TRBV4-2	14	TRBJ2-7	CASSAPGTAYEQYF
TRBV20-1	14	TRBJ2-7	CSAKGQLITYEQYF
TRBV11-2	16	TRBJ2-3	CASSPFSGGYTDTQYF
TRBV29-1	13	TRBJ2-7	CSVEQGPAYEQYF
TRBV5-5	14	TRBJ1-2	CASSTMGPNYGYTF
TRBV7-6	19	TRBJ2-2	CASSLAVPTSGSTTGELFF
TRBV28	11	TRBJ1-1	CASQMITEAFF
TRBV7-8	15	TRBJ2-1	CASSPGTSAHNEQFF
TRBV20-1	13	TRBJ2-1	CSARQGEYNEQFF
TRBV4-3	15	TRBJ2-1	CASSQGTGEYNEQFF
TRBV28	12	TRBJ2-3	CASTPSTDTQYF
TRBV30	13	TRBJ2-7	CASTSGASYEQYF
TRBV29-1	12	TRBJ2-7	CSGTGQGPEQYF
TRBV12-5	12	TRBJ1-1	CASGLAVDEAFF
TRBV14	15	TRBJ1-6	CASSPRTDLNSPLHF
TRBV5-1	16	TRBJ1-2	CASSFIQQGNDYGYTF
TRBV13	16	TRBJ2-1	CASSSSGTSNYNEQFF
TRBV29-1	13	TRBJ2-7	CSAGLAGSYEQYF
TRBV5-6	14	TRBJ2-1	CASSLAAGLGEQFF
TRBV30	16	TRBJ1-1	CAWSAGWGAGNTEAFF
TRBV13	15	TRBJ2-5	CASSVAGQGVETQYF
TRBV25-1	15	TRBJ2-5	CASSETSGVQETQYF
TRBV12-3/TRBV12-4	13	TRBJ2-1	CASSLVYYNEQFF
TRBV5-1	15	TRBJ2-7	CASSPGIRRTYEQYF
TRBV5-1	16	TRBJ1-2	CASSLDDGRSNYGYTF
TRBV6-5	14	TRBJ2-1	CASSSPGRYNEQFF
TRBV28	15	TRBJ2-5	CASSFYRQNQETQYF
TRBV7-2	16	TRBJ2-2	CASSPYSGSTSGELFF
TRBV15	16	TRBJ2-1	CATSIPGLAGGNEQFF
TRBV29-1	13	TRBJ2-7	CSVRSQSDYEQYF
TRBV29-1	13	TRBJ1-2	CSVPGQASGGYTF
TRBV21-1	15	TRBJ2-7	CASSNNEQGAHEQYF
TRBV6-6	18	TRBJ2-5	CASPPLGREFSYQETQYF
TRBV5-6	14	TRBJ1-6	CASSLGSSNSPLHF
TRBV21-1	17	TRBJ2-1	CASSDRDSQPSYNEQFF
TRBV14	14	TRBJ2-1	CASSQEGRYNEQFF
TRBV18	14	TRBJ1-1	CASSPSNGRTEAFF
TRBV4-3	15	TRBJ2-7	CASSQDGTGFYEQYF
TRBV5-1	11	TRBJ1-1	CASSLTGEAFF
TRBV5-4	15	TRBJ2-1	CASSPGQGAGNEQFF
TRBV12-5	14	TRBJ1-1	CASGLGAGRTEAFF